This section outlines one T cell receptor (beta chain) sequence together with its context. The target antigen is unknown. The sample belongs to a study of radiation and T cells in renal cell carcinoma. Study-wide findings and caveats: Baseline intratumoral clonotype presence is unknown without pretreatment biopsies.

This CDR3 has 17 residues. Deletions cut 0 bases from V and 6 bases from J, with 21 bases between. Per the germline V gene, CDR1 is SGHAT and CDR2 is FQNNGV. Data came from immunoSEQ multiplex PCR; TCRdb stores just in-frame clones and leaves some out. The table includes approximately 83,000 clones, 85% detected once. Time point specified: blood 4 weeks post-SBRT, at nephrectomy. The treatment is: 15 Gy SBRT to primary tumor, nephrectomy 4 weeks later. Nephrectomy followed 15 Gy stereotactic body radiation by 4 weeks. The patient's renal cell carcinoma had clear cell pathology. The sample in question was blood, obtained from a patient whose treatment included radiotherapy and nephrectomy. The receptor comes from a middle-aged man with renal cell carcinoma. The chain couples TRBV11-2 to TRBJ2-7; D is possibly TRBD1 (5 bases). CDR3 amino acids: CASSLELVAGYTGEQYF. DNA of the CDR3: TGTGCCAGCAGCTTAGAACTTGTCGCTGGCTATACAGGCGAGCAGTACTTC.